These 22 T cell receptor beta chains were all obtained from the same sample, sequenced in a study of blood T cell repertoires in COVID-19. Repertoires were generated with immunoSEQ multiplex PCR, while TCRdb's copy carries only in-frame clones and drops some. The sample gives 110,000 to 150,000 clones, over 70% of which show up once; about 1.9% is in the top ten. Sequencing was done on a sample of peripheral blood. All receptors come from a woman in her sixties with acute or convalescent COVID-19.

This chain joins TRBV27 and TRBJ1-2; 7 bases agree with TRBD1. The CDR3 runs to 16 residues. V was clipped by 1 base and J by 0 bases; unmatched bases: 5. Germline values: CDR1 MNHEY, CDR2 SMNVEV (reference sequence). CDR3 amino acids: CASSLWAGTANYGYTF. The CDR3, as DNA: TGTGCCAGCAGTTTATGGGCCGGGACAGCTAACTATGGCTACACCTTC.

The chain is built from TRBV19 and TRBJ2-5, with D maybe TRBD1 (5 bases). CDR1 and CDR2 from the germline V gene are LNHDA and SQIVND (reference sequence). This CDR3 is built from 12 residues. V lost 4 bases and J 5 bases, leaving 8 bases between the germline ends. In DNA, the CDR3 is TGTGCCAGTAGTAAGGGGCGGGAGACCCAGTACTTC. Translation: CASSKGRETQYF.

This clone was picked up a small number of times. V usage is TRBV10-1 and J usage is TRBJ2-5; tentative D call: TRBD2 (5 bases). This CDR3 has 13 amino acids. The V and J ends lost 8 bases and 2 bases respectively, with 12 bases between them. Germline-derived CDR1 and CDR2 are WNHNN and SYGVQD (reference sequence). The CDR3 sequence: CASPLDSQETQYF. The DNA of the CDR3 is TGCGCCAGCCCCTTGGACTCACAAGAGACCCAGTACTTC.

V and J are TRBV28 and TRBJ2-7; D gene unclear. This CDR3 contains 15 residues. Trimming pared 5 bases from V and 2 bases from J, leaving 16 bases between. Germline V gene lookup returns CDR1 MDHEN and CDR2 SYDVKM. This CDR3 reads CASSPTLGRPYEQYF. In DNA, the CDR3 is TGTGCCAGCAGTCCTACCCTTGGGCGACCCTACGAGCAGTACTTC.

The rearrangement joins TRBV5-1 to TRBJ2-7, with D perhaps matching TRBD1 (6 bases). Trimming left V 1 base short and J 0 bases short, with 8 bases between. Germline loops: CDR1 SGHRS, CDR2 YFSETQ. The CDR3 covers 14 residues. CDR3 amino acids: CASSLYRASYEQYF. As DNA, the CDR3 is TGCGCCAGCAGCTTGTACAGGGCCTCCTACGAGCAGTACTTC.

V gene TRBV6-5 combines with J gene TRBJ2-7; D remains ambiguous. The CDR3 consists of 10 residues. V was trimmed by 8 bases and J by 4 bases, leaving 6 bases between them. CDR1 and CDR2 from the germline V gene are MNHEY and SVGAGI. CDR3 coding DNA: TGTGCCAGCGCGCTGTACGAGCAGTACTTC. Protein: CASALYEQYF.

V and J are TRBV20-1 and TRBJ2-1, with 7 bases matching TRBD2. Per the germline V gene, CDR1 is DFQATT and CDR2 is SNEGSKA (reference sequence). V shed 3 bases, J shed 4 bases, and the junction held 9 bases outside the gene matches. There are 15 residues in the CDR3. The CDR3, as DNA: TGCAGTGCTAGTGACCCGGGAGGAACATACAATGAGCAGTTCTTC. Translated, it gives CSASDPGGTYNEQFF.

This clone showed up just once. The chain carries TRBV4-1 and TRBJ2-3; 9 bases are a match to TRBD2. Germline V gives CDR1 MGHRA, CDR2 YSYEKL. Losses at the gene ends were 5 bases for V and 2 bases for J; bases not matched to a gene: 5. The CDR3 consists of 15 residues. This CDR3 reads CASSYGLATTDTQYF. As DNA, the CDR3 is TGCGCCAGCAGCTACGGACTAGCGACCACAGATACGCAGTATTTT.

The V call is TRBV5-1, the J call TRBJ2-7; TRBD2 matches 11 bases. After removal of 1 base from V and 3 bases from J, the junction contained 12 bases not matched to a gene. CDR3 length equals 18 residues. Germline assignment: CDR1 SGHRS and CDR2 YFSETQ. The CDR3 coding sequence is TGCGCCAGCAGCTTGCGAAGTTCTACGGGACTAGCGGACTACGAGCAGTACTTC. Protein: CASSLRSSTGLADYEQYF.

CDR3 residues: CASSLAPRTTYNEQFF. The CDR3 DNA sequence: TGTGCCAGCAGCTTAGCCCCCAGGACAACCTACAATGAGCAGTTCTTC. The chain is built from TRBV7-7 and TRBJ2-1; D possibly corresponds to TRBD1 (5 bases). Germline CDR1 reads SSHAT; CDR2 reads FNYEAQ (reference sequence). The CDR3 is made up of 16 amino acids. V was cut by 0 bases and J by 2 bases, with 11 bases left in between.

V is TRBV5-1 and J is TRBJ2-7, with unresolved D. Germline V gene sequence: CDR1 SGHRS, CDR2 YFSETQ. The CDR3 totals 14 residues. Trimming took 0 bases from V and 6 from J, leaving 13 bases between them. The CDR3 is CASSLAGRSSEQYF. For the CDR3, the DNA is TGCGCCAGCAGCTTGGCCGGTAGATCTTCCGAGCAGTACTTC.

V usage is TRBV6-6 and J usage is TRBJ2-7, with D tentatively TRBD1 (7 bases). This CDR3 has 14 residues. The germline CDR1 and CDR2 sequences are MNHNY and SVGAGI (reference sequence). The V gene lost 6 bases and the J gene lost 0 bases, with 12 bases spanning the gap. The CDR3 is CASRDRTISYEQYF. In nucleotides, the CDR3 is TGTGCCAGCAGGGACAGGACTATCTCCTACGAGCAGTACTTC.

The gene calls are TRBV27 and TRBJ2-1, with D possibly being TRBD1 (5 bases). V lost 5 bases and J lost 12, with 20 bases in between. Germline loops: CDR1 MNHEY, CDR2 SMNVEV (reference sequence). The CDR3 sequence is 14 residues long. The CDR3 DNA is TGTGCCAGCAGTCCCTGGAGTTTAGGACACAGGCAGTTCTTC. Protein product: CASSPWSLGHRQFF.

This clone was seen at least ten times. V gene TRBV28 combines with J gene TRBJ2-7; the D is unclear. With 3 bases removed from V and 3 bases from J, the gap between germline ends came to 6 bases. This CDR3 comprises 12 residues. Germline CDR1 is MDHEN and CDR2 is SYDVKM. The CDR3 DNA reads as TGTGCCAGCAGTTTTATCTTCTACGAGCAGTACTTC. Protein: CASSFIFYEQYF.

This chain links TRBV2 with TRBJ1-5; TRBD1 might be the D (5 bases). Trimming took 7 bases from V and 6 from J, leaving 13 bases between them. The V gene's germline CDR1 is SNHLY and CDR2 FYNNEI. CDR3 length: 13 amino acids. The CDR3 sequence: CASTATGVQPQHF. The CDR3 DNA reads as TGTGCCAGCACGGCAACGGGGGTTCAGCCCCAGCATTTT. Supplemented by reference TRBV2 and TRBJ1-5, the full variable domain reads EPEVTQTPSHQVTQMGQEVILRCVPISNHLYFYWYRQILGQKVEFLVSFYNNEISEKSEIFDDQFSVERPDGSNFTLKIRSTKLEDSAMYFCASTATGVQPQHFGDGTRLSIL.

This clone has a handful of counts. The chain employs TRBV4-1 and TRBJ2-1, with 10 positions matching TRBD2. Germline trimming cut 0 bases from V and 2 bases from J; bases unmatched to any gene: 4. Germline CDR1 is MGHRA and CDR2 is YSYEKL. The CDR3 is 17 residues long. In DNA, the CDR3 is TGCGCCAGCAGCCAAGATCGAACTAGCGGGACCTACAATGAGCAGTTCTTC. This translates into CASSQDRTSGTYNEQFF.

The V call is TRBV4-2, the J call TRBJ2-1, with D tentatively TRBD2 (5 bases). Germline assignment: CDR1 LGHNA and CDR2 YNFKEQ. V lost 1 base and J lost 9, with 13 bases in between. The CDR3 sequence is 14 residues long. The CDR3 is CASSQGRLSGEQFF. The CDR3 DNA reads TGTGCCAGCAGCCAAGGGAGGTTGTCCGGTGAGCAGTTCTTC.

The sample holds a few counts of this clone. This rearrangement joins TRBV15 to TRBJ2-3; 13 bases are shared with TRBD2. With V trimmed by 8 bases and J by 4 bases, 3 bases remained unmatched. CDR1 and CDR2 from the germline V gene are LNHNV and YYDKDF (reference sequence). The CDR3 runs 14 residues. The CDR3 loop reads CATGLAGVSDTQYF. Here the CDR3 DNA reads TGTGCCACCGGACTAGCGGGAGTATCAGATACGCAGTATTTT.

V gene TRBV10-1 combines with J gene TRBJ2-7; 9 nucleotides agree with TRBD1. V lost 9 bases, J lost 8 bases, and 11 bases stayed unmatched. CDR3 length: 13 amino acids. The germline V gene encodes CDR1 WNHNN and CDR2 SYGVQD (reference sequence). CDR3 nucleotide sequence: TGCGCCAGTCAATCCGGGACAGGGACAAAGCAGTACTTC. Translated: CASQSGTGTKQYF.

The CDR3 DNA follows: TGTGCCAGCACAGGGGGGTCAGAAAAACTGTTTTTT. It codes for CASTGGSEKLFF. The rearrangement uses TRBV28 and TRBJ1-4; 7 bases line up with TRBD1. Germline CDR1 MDHEN, CDR2 SYDVKM. The CDR3 loop spans 12 amino acids. The J segment lost 8 bases and the V segment lost 7 bases, leaving 4 bases of the junction unmatched.

The DNA of the CDR3 is TGCGCCAGCAGCCCCGCCCAGGGTTTGAACACTGAAGCTTTCTTT. Protein product: CASSPAQGLNTEAFF. This chain links TRBV4-1 with TRBJ1-1; possible D gene TRBD1, 5 bases. The ends were cut back, 4 bases at V and 0 bases at J, with 12 bases in the middle. Germline CDR1 and CDR2: MGHRA and YSYEKL. This CDR3 is 15 amino acids long.

This clone was detected a few times. V is TRBV28 and J is TRBJ1-2; 7 bases are shared with TRBD1. The CDR3 is 13 residues long. Per the germline V gene, CDR1 is MDHEN and CDR2 is SYDVKM. The CDR3, as DNA: TGTGTTACCGGTGACAGGGTTAACTATGGCTACACCTTC. Its translation is CVTGDRVNYGYTF.